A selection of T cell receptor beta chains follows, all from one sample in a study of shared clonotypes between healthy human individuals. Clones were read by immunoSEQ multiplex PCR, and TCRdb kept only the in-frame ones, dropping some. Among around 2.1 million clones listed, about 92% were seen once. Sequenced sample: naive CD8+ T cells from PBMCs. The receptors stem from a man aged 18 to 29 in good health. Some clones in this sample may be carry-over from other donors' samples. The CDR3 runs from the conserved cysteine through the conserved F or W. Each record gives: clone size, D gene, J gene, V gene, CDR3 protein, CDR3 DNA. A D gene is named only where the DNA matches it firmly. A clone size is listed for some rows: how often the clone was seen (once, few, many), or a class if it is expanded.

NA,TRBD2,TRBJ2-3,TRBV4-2,CASSQETGGWGTDTQYF,TGTGCCAGCAGCCAAGAAACGGGGGGGTGGGGCACAGATACGCAGTATTTT
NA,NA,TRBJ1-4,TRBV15,CATSRRPQRNEKLFF,TGTGCCACCAGCAGGAGGCCACAGAGGAATGAAAAACTGTTTTTT
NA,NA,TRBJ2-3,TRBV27,CASSLLGRSTDTQYF,TGTGCCAGCAGTTTATTGGGCAGAAGCACAGATACGCAGTATTTT
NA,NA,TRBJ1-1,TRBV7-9,CASSLGGYEAFF,TGTGCCAGCAGCTTAGGAGGTTATGAAGCTTTCTTT
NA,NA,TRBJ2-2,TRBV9,CASSVSAGLDRTGELFF,TGTGCCAGCAGCGTATCCGCTGGGCTAGACCGCACCGGGGAGCTGTTTTTT
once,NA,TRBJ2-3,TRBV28,CASSFKGGRADTSTDTQYF,TGTGCCAGCAGTTTCAAGGGGGGGAGGGCCGACACTAGCACAGATACGCAGTATTTT
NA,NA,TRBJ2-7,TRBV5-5,CASSLFRNSYEQYF,TGTGCCAGCAGCTTGTTCAGGAACTCCTACGAGCAGTACTTC
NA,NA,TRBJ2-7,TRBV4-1,CASSQEAPMSSYEQYF,TGCGCCAGCAGCCAAGAAGCACCGATGAGCTCCTACGAGCAGTACTTC
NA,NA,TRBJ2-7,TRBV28,CASSLLKEQYF,TGTGCCAGCAGTTTATTGAAAGAGCAGTACTTC
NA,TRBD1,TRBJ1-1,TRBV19,CASSIGVQGTTEAFF,TGTGCCAGTAGTATCGGTGTACAGGGGACCACTGAAGCTTTCTTT
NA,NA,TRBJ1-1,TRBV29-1,CSVLGGMNTEAFF,TGCAGCGTCCTTGGGGGGATGAACACTGAAGCTTTCTTT
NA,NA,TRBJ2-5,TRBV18,CASSPGGGPQETQYF,TGTGCCAGCTCCCCAGGGGGGGGCCCTCAAGAGACCCAGTACTTC
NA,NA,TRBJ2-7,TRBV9,CASSVASSRSYEQYF,TGTGCCAGCAGCGTAGCTTCCAGCCGCAGCTACGAGCAGTACTTC
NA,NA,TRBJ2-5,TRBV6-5,CASSYASTGETQYF,TGTGCCAGCAGTTACGCTAGCACAGGAGAGACCCAGTACTTC
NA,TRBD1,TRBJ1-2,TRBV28,CASSVDRAEYGYTF,TGTGCCAGCAGTGTGGACAGGGCCGAGTATGGCTACACCTTC